Described below is a single T cell receptor (beta chain) sequence and its context. Antigen unknown. The CDR3 loop spans 17 amino acids. Germline CDR1 is SGHTA and CDR2 is FQGTGA. Unmatched junction bases numbered 10, after V lost 1 base and J lost 2 bases. This sample is part of a study of cytomegalovirus exposure and HLA in healthy donors. General study results and limits: Investigators reported more than 150 TCR beta chains as tied to cytomegalovirus. In vitro experiments confirmed that three CMV-associated chains were specific for CMV antigens. The classifier was said to identify cytomegalovirus status with high specificity and sensitivity.

Separate from the approximately 720-subject first cohort, the approximately 120-subject validation cohort was the one that the donors belonged to. The assay was immunoSEQ multiplex PCR, and TCRdb's table has in-frame clones only and misses some. The top ten hold over 2.5% of the sample, which has approximately 150,000 clones, about 90% seen once. This TCR derives from a young woman in good health and CMV-seropositive. This chain joins TRBV7-3 and TRBJ2-5; 7 bases are a match to TRBD1. Sequencing was carried out using PBMCs. The CDR3 spells CASSLNPQVRGQETQYF. CDR3 coding DNA: TGTGCCAGCAGCTTAAACCCACAGGTCAGGGGGCAAGAGACCCAGTACTTC. Drawing the rest from reference TRBV7-3 and TRBJ2-5, the complete variable domain is GAGVSQTPSNKVTEKGKYVELRCDPISGHTALYWYRQSLGQGPEFLIYFQGTGAADDSGLPNDRFFAVRPEGSVSTLKIQRTERGDSAVYLCASSLNPQVRGQETQYFGPGTRLLVL.